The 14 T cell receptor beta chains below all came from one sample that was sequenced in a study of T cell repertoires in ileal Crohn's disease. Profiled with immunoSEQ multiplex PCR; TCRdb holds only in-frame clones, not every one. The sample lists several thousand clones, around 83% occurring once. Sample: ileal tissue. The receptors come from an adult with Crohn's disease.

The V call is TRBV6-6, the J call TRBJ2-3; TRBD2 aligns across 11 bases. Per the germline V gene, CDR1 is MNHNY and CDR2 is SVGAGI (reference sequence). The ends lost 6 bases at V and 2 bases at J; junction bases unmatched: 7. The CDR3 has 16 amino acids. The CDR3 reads CASRPGTSGLTDTQYF. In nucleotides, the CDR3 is TGTGCCAGCAGACCAGGGACTAGCGGACTCACAGATACGCAGTATTTT.

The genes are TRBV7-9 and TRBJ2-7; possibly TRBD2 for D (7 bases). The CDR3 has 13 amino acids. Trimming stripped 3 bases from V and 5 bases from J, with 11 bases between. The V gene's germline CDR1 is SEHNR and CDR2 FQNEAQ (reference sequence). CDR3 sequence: CASSLAGAHEQYF. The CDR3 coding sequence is TGTGCCAGCAGCTTGGCGGGGGCCCACGAGCAGTACTTC.

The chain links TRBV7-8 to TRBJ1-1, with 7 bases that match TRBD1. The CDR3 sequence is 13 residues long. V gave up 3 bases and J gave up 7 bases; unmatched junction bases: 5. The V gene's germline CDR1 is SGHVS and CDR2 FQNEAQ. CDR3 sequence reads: CASSFDRDGEAFF. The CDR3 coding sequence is TGTGCCAGCAGCTTCGACAGGGACGGTGAAGCTTTCTTT.

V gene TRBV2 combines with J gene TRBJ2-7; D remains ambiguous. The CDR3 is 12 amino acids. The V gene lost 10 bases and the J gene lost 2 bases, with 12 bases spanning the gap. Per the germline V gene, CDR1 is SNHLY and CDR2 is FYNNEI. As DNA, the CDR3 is TGTGCCACCAACACAGCAACCTACGAGCAGTACTTC. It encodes CATNTATYEQYF.

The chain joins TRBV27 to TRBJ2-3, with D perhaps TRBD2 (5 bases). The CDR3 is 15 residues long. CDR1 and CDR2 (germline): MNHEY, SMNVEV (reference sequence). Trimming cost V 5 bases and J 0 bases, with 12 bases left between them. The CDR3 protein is CASSPRVGSTDTQYF. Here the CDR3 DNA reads TGTGCCAGCAGTCCGCGGGTAGGGAGCACAGATACGCAGTATTTT.

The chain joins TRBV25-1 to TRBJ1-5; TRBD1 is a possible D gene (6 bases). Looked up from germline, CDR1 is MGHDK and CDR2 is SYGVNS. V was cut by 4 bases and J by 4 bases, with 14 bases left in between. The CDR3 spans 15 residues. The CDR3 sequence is CASSGVAGTNQPQHF. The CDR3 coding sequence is TGTGCCAGCAGTGGGGTCGCCGGGACAAATCAGCCCCAGCATTTT. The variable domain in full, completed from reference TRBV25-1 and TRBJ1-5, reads EADIYQTPRYLVIGTGKKITLECSQTMGHDKMYWYQQDPGMELHLIHYSYGVNSTEKGDLSSESTVSRIRTEHFPLTLESARPSHTSQYLCASSGVAGTNQPQHFGDGTRLSIL.

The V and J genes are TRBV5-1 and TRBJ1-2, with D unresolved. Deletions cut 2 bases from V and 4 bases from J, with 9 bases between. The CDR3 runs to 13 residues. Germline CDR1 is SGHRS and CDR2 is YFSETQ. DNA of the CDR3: TGCGCCAGCAGCTTAACTGGCAGCTATGGCTACACCTTC. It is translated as CASSLTGSYGYTF.

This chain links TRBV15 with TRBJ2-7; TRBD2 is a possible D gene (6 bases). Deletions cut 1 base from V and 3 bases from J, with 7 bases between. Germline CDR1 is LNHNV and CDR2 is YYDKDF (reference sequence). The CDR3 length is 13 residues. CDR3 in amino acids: CATSRVEGYEQYF. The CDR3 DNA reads TGTGCCACCAGCAGAGTGGAGGGCTACGAGCAGTACTTC.

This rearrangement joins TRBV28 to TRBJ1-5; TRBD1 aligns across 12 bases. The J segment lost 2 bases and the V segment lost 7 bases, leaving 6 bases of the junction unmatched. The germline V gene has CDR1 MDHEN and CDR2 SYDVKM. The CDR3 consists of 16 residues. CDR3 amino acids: CASTGTGGTGNQPQHF. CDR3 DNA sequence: TGTGCCAGCACCGGGACAGGGGGCACGGGCAATCAGCCCCAGCATTTT.

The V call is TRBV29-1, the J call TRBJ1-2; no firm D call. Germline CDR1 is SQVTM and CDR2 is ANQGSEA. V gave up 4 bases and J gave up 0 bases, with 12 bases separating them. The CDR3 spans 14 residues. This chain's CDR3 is CSVAAPVPNYGYTF. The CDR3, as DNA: TGCAGCGTTGCGGCACCCGTACCTAACTATGGCTACACCTTC. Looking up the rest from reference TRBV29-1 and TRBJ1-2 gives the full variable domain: SAVISQKPSRDICQRGTSLTIQCQVDSQVTMMFWYRQQPGQSLTLIATANQGSEATYESGFVIDKFPISRPNLTFSTLTVSNMSPEDSSIYLCSVAAPVPNYGYTFGSGTRLTVV.

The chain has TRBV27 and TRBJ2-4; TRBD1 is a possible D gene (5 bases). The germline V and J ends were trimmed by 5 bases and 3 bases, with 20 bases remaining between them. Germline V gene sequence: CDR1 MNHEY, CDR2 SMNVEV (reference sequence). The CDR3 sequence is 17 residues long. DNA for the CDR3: TGTGCCAGCAGTCAAACAGGCCCCGGGCTAGGCAAAAACATTCAGTACTTC. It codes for CASSQTGPGLGKNIQYF.

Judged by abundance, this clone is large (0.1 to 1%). The DNA for the CDR3 is TGTGCCAGCAGTGTCACAGGGCCTAGTGAAGCTTTCTTT. It translates to CASSVTGPSEAFF. V gene TRBV27 combines with J gene TRBJ1-1; tentatively, D is TRBD1 (6 bases). The CDR3 consists of 13 residues. Germline V gene data show CDR1 as MNHEY and CDR2 as SMNVEV (reference sequence). V dropped 5 bases and J dropped 7 bases, with 14 bases sitting between them.

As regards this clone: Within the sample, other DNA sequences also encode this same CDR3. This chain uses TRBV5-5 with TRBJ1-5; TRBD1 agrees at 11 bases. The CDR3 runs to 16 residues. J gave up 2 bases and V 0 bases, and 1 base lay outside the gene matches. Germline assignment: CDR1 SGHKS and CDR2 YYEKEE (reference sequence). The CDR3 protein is CASSLGTGGGNQPQHF. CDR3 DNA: TGTGCCAGCAGCTTGGGGACAGGGGGCGGCAATCAGCCCCAGCATTTT.

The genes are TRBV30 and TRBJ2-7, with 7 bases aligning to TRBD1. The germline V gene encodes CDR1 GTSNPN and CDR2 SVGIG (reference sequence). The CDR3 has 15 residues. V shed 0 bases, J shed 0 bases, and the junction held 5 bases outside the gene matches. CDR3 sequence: CAWSVGTDSSYEQYF. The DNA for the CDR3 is TGTGCCTGGAGTGTAGGGACAGACAGCTCCTACGAGCAGTACTTC.